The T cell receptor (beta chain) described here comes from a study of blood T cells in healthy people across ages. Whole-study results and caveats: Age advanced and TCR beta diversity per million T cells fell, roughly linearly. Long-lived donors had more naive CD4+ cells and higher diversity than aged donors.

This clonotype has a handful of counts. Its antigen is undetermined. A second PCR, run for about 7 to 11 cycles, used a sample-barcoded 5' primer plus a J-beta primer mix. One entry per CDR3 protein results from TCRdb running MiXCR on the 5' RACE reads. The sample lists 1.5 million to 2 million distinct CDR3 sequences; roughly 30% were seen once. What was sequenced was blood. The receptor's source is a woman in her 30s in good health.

This CDR3 reads CASSVKRSQETQYF. The CDR3 DNA reads TGTGCCAGCAGTGTCAAGCGGTCCCAAGAGACCCAGTACTTC. This rearrangement joins TRBV2 to TRBJ2-5, with D maybe TRBD2 (5 bases). Germline V gives CDR1 SNHLY, CDR2 FYNNEI. The CDR3 is made up of 14 amino acids. Trimming stripped 4 bases from V and 1 base from J, with 10 bases between.